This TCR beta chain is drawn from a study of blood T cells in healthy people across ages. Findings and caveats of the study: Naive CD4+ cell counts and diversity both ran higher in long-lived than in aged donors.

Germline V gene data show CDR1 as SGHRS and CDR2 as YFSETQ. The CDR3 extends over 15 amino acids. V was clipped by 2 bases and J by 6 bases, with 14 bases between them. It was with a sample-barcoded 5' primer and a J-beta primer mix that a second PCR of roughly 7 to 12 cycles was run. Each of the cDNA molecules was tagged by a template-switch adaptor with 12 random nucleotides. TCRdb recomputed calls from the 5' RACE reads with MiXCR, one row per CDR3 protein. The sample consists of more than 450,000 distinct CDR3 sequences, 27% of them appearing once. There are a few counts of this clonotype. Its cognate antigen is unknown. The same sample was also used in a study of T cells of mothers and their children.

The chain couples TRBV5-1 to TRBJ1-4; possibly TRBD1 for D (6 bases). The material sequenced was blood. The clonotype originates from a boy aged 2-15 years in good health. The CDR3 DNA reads TGCGCCAGCAGCTTCGAACAGGGTAGAGATGAAAAACTGTTTTTT. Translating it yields CASSFEQGRDEKLFF. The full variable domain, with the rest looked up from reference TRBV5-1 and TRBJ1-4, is KAGVTQTPRYLIKTRGQQVTLSCSPISGHRSVSWYQQTPGQGLQFLFEYFSETQRNKGNFPGRFSGRQFSNSRSEMNVSTLELGDSALYLCASSFEQGRDEKLFFGSGTQLSVL.